These 12 T cell receptor beta chains originate from one sample sequenced in a study of CD8+CD57+ T cells in acquired aplastic anemia. Genomic DNA was employed as the template in profiling TCR beta VDJ and CDR3. MiXCR, run by TCRdb on the reads, gives a single entry per CDR3 protein. The repertoire has 250,000 to 350,000 distinct CDR3 sequences, roughly 50% of them found once; the top ten carry less than 9.5%. Sequencing was done on a sample of sorted CD4+, CD8+, or CD8+CD57+ T cells (not recorded which) from PBMCs. These receptors were obtained from a human donor with severe aplastic anemia or a healthy control (not recorded which).

J is TRBJ2-1 and V is TRBV6-6; perhaps TRBD2 as D (5 bases). This CDR3 comprises 12 residues. Germline CDR1 and CDR2: MNHNY and SVGAGI (reference sequence). Trimming took 7 bases from V and 8 from J, leaving 12 bases between them. CDR3 region: CASNIPGYEQFF. In DNA form, the CDR3 reads TGTGCCAGCAATATACCGGGGTATGAGCAGTTCTTC.

This clonotype has a count of ten or more. The chain employs TRBV20-1 and TRBJ1-5; no firm D call. CDR3 length equals 13 residues. Trimming pared 4 bases from V and 7 bases from J, leaving 14 bases between. Germline V gene data show CDR1 as DFQATT and CDR2 as SNEGSKA (reference sequence). The CDR3 DNA is TGCAGTGCTATCTCACGGCTCGGGCAGCCCCAGCATTTT. Translation gives CSAISRLGQPQHF.

Remarks on this clonotype: Its ends do not fully match the called genes, so a read error is possible. The V call is TRBV29-1, the J call TRBJ2-5; TRBD2 matches at 15 bases. The CDR3 has 18 residues. CDR1 is SQVTM, CDR2 ANQGSEA, per germline. CDR3 nucleotides: TGTGCCAGTAGTTTAGGACTAGCGGGGGGGCCAGTCGAAGAGACCCAGTACTTC. Protein sequence: CASSLGLAGGPVEETQYF.

Ten or more counts support this clonotype. This chain connects TRBV5-1 to TRBJ2-7; a weak D match, TRBD1 (6 bases). Germline CDR1 SGHRS, CDR2 YFSETQ. The CDR3 has 17 amino acids. Trimming left V 0 bases short and J 5 bases short, with 21 bases between. The CDR3: CASSLVKTGKGSNEQYF. As DNA, the CDR3 is TGCGCCAGCAGCTTGGTTAAAACAGGGAAGGGGTCTAACGAGCAGTACTTC.

This clonotype was recorded a few times. In DNA form, the CDR3 reads TGTGCCAGCAGCTTGGCAGCGGGAGTTAGCACAGATACGCAGTATTTT. This translates into CASSLAAGVSTDTQYF. The chain carries TRBV7-6 and TRBJ2-3, with TRBD2 matching over 8 bases. The CDR3 sequence is 16 residues long. Losses at the gene ends were 3 bases for V and 0 bases for J; bases not matched to a gene: 5. Germline V gene sequence: CDR1 SGHVS, CDR2 FNYEAQ.

On this clonotype: Compared with germline, one end of the junction differs, possibly owing to a read error. The genes are TRBV19 and TRBJ2-5; 9 positions agree with TRBD1. The germline CDR1 and CDR2 sequences are LNHDA and SQIVND (reference sequence). CDR3 length equals 14 residues. For the CDR3, the DNA is TGCAGCGGCACTCGGGGGACAGGGAATGAGACCCAGTACTTC. It specifies CSGTRGTGNETQYF.

This chain links TRBV20-1 with TRBJ2-7; TRBD1 aligns across 8 bases. Germline V gives CDR1 DFQATT, CDR2 SNEGSKA (reference sequence). The CDR3 is 15 residues long. J gave up 5 bases and V 0 bases, and 9 bases lay outside the gene matches. The CDR3 coding sequence is TGCAGTGCTAGAGACCTCGGGACAGGCAAGGACGAGCAGTACGTC. It specifies CSARDLGTGKDEQYV.

This clonotype was seen ten or more times. This chain joins TRBV20-1 and TRBJ1-4; D possibly corresponds to TRBD1 (6 bases). Germline V gene sequence: CDR1 DFQATT, CDR2 SNEGSKA (reference sequence). V lost 6 bases and J 7 bases, leaving 18 bases between the germline ends. This CDR3 comprises 14 residues. In DNA, the CDR3 is TGCAGTGCGGCCGAGACAGGCAACCCTGAAAAACTGTTTTTT. The encoded protein is CSAAETGNPEKLFF.

In its sample, this clonotype was seen a few times. The chain employs TRBV15 and TRBJ2-2; D uncertain. This CDR3 is 15 amino acids long. Germline V gene lookup returns CDR1 LNHNV and CDR2 YYDKDF (reference sequence). Trimming took off 0 bases at V and 2 bases at J, with 7 bases between the two ends. CDR3 DNA: TGTGCCACCAGCAGAGATCGGCCAAACACCGGGGAGCTGTTTTTT. The encoded protein is CATSRDRPNTGELFF.

The CDR3 bases are TGTGCCAGCAAAGGACTAGCGGGGAATGAGCAGTTCTTC. Its protein product is CASKGLAGNEQFF. This sequence joins TRBV2 and TRBJ2-1; 12 bases map to TRBD2. Germline CDR1 SNHLY, CDR2 FYNNEI. Losses at the gene ends were 7 bases for V and 7 bases for J; bases not matched to a gene: 2. This CDR3 comprises 13 residues.

The gene calls are TRBV7-9 and TRBJ2-2, with D perhaps matching TRBD1 (6 bases). Trimming cost V 7 bases and J 1 base, with 10 bases left between them. CDR3 length: 14 amino acids. Germline CDR1 reads SEHNR; CDR2 reads FQNEAQ (reference sequence). In nucleotides, the CDR3 is TGTGCCAGCAACCAAGGGGGGAACACCGGGGAGCTGTTTTTT. It is translated as CASNQGGNTGELFF.

This clonotype showed up many times. The chain links TRBV7-6 to TRBJ2-2; 7 positions match TRBD2. Looked up from germline, CDR1 is SGHVS and CDR2 is FNYEAQ. This CDR3 contains 14 residues. V trimming: 7 bases; J trimming: 4 bases; junction bases outside the gene matches: 6. Written as DNA, the CDR3 is TGTGCCAGCACAATTACTAGCGTCACCGGGGAGCTGTTTTTT. Protein product: CASTITSVTGELFF.